This TCR beta chain was documented in a study of T cell repertoires in cytomegalovirus infection (dated by TCRdb to between 2018 and 2021). Background on the whole study: Donor HLA type was relevant to the analysis, as public TCR beta signatures indicated carriage of CMV infection together with the matching HLA type. Study-wide findings and limitations: Cumulative frequency of public TCR beta family members discriminated carriers of CMV infection plus the relevant HLA type in this cohort and an independent approximately 350-donor cohort. The ex vivo response was dominated by HLA-C-restricted CMV-specific TCR beta clonotypes, which also provided the single most frequent clonotype in two of eight donors.

The CDR3 goes from the cysteine to the phenylalanine over 13 residues. The sequence is cut down to CDR3 DNA, 39 bases in frame from base 1. The CDR1 and CDR2 encoded by the germline V gene (reference sequence) are MNHEY and SMNVEV. V and J lose 10 bases and 5 bases, and a span of 17 bases separates them. The reads were generated on an Illumina HiSeq 1500. TCRdb reworked the public reads: Q25 trimming with fastp, MiXCR clone assembly, productive beta chains retained. Each record represents a unique CDR3 protein, reported with the most common genes and DNA among its rows. Recorded for this sample are hundreds of thousands of distinct CDR3 sequences; 30% to 40% of them occurred a single time. The top ten hold roughly 15% of the sample. With respect to this clonotype: Which antigen it targets is not known. No per-base quality is available; no much larger clone lies one base away.

The rearranged chain carries TRBV27 and TRBJ2-5; the D segment is perhaps TRBD1 or TRBD2, each sharing 6 matched bases. The sequence came from a human donor in good health (CMV status not recorded). Some clones in this sample may be carry-over from other donors' samples. The sample consisted of PBMCs. CDR3 region: CATAWGAGETQYF. At the DNA level, the sequence is TGTGCCACCGCATGGGGGGCCGGTGAGACCCAGTACTTC.